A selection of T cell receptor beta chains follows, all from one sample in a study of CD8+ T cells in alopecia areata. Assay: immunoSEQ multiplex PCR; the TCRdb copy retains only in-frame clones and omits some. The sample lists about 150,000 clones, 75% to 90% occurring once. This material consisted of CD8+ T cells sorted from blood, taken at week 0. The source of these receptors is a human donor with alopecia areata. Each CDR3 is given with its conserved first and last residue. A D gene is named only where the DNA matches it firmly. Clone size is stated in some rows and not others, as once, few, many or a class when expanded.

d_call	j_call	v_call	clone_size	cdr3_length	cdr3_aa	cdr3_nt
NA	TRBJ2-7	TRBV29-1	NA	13	CSVEDTASYEQYF	TGCAGCGTTGAAGACACAGCTTCCTACGAGCAGTACTTC
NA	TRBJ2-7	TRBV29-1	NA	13	CSVEETVRYEQYF	TGCAGCGTTGAGGAGACAGTCCGCTACGAGCAGTACTTC
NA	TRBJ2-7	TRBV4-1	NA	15	CASSQEIRSSDEQYF	TGCGCCAGCAGCCAAGAAATCAGGAGTTCGGACGAGCAGTACTTC
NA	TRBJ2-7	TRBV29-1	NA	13	CSVVGQGRYEQYF	TGCAGCGTTGTAGGCCAGGGGCGTTACGAGCAGTACTTC
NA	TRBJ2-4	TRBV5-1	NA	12	CASSLIPDIQYF	TGCGCCAGCAGCTTAATTCCCGACATTCAGTACTTC
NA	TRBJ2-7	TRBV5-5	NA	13	CASSLGSGYEQYF	TGTGCCAGCAGCTTGGGATCAGGCTACGAGCAGTACTTC
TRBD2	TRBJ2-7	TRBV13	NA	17	CASSLGVLAASSYEQYF	TGTGCCAGCAGCTTAGGCGTCCTAGCGGCTAGCTCCTACGAGCAGTACTTC
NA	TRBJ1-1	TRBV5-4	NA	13	CASSLEVNTEAFF	TGTGCCAGCAGCTTGGAGGTGAACACTGAAGCTTTCTTT
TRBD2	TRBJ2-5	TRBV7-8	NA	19	CASSFPGTSGRAPGETQYF	TGTGCCAGCAGCTTCCCCGGGACTAGCGGGAGGGCCCCCGGGGAGACCCAGTACTTC
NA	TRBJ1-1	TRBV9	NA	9	CASTPEAFF	TGTGCCAGCACTCCTGAAGCTTTCTTT
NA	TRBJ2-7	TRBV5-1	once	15	CASILGPVVSYEQYF	TGCGCCAGCATCCTGGGCCCGGTTGTATCCTACGAGCAGTACTTC
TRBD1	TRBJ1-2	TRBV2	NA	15	CASIRQGAANYGYTF	TGTGCCAGCATCCGACAGGGGGCCGCTAACTATGGCTACACCTTC
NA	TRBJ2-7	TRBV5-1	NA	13	CASSLEVSYEQYF	TGCGCCAGCAGCTTGGAGGTCTCCTACGAGCAGTACTTC
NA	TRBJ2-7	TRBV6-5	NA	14	CASSYGIGSYEQYF	TGTGCCAGCAGTTACGGAATAGGCTCCTACGAGCAGTACTTC
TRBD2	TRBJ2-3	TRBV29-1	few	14	CSVEAGDNTDTQYF	TGCAGCGTTGAGGCGGGGGATAACACAGATACGCAGTATTTT
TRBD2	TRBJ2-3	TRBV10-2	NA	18	CASSEPQLAGESTDTQYF	TGCGCCAGCAGTGAACCGCAATTAGCGGGGGAGTCCACAGATACGCAGTATTTT
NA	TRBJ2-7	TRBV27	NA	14	CASSLKEISYEQYF	TGTGCCAGCAGTTTAAAGGAGATCTCCTACGAGCAGTACTTC
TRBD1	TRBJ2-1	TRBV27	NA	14	CASSLTGAGDEQFF	TGTGCCAGCAGTTTGACAGGGGCAGGGGATGAGCAGTTCTTC
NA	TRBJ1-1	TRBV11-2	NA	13	CASSPTGNTEAFF	TGTGCCAGCAGCCCGACAGGGAACACTGAAGCTTTCTTT
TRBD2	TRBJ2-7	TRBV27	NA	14	CASAAGRTSYEQYF	TGTGCCAGCGCCGCCGGAAGGACTAGCTACGAGCAGTACTTC
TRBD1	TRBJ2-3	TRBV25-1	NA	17	CASSEASDREWADTQYF	TGTGCCAGCAGTGAAGCATCGGACAGGGAGTGGGCAGATACGCAGTATTTT
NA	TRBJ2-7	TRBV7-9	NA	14	CASSYPGLTYEQYF	TGTGCCAGCAGCTATCCGGGCCTTACCTACGAGCAGTACTTC
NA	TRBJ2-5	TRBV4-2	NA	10	CASRKFPQYF	TGTGCCAGCCGGAAATTTCCTCAGTACTTC
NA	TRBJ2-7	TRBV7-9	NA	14	CASSLVGSSYEQYF	TGTGCCAGCAGCTTAGTGGGGAGCTCCTACGAGCAGTACTTC
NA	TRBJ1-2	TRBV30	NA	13	CAWSVQRIYGYTF	TGTGCCTGGAGTGTACAAAGGATCTATGGCTACACCTTC
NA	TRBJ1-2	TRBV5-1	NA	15	CASSLVYLGTYGYTF	TGCGCCAGCAGCTTGGTCTATTTGGGTACCTATGGCTACACCTTC
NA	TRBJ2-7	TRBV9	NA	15	CASSVESGSIYEQYF	TGTGCCAGCAGCGTAGAGAGCGGCTCGATCTACGAGCAGTACTTC
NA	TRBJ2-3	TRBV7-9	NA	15	CASSPPEGLTDTQYF	TGTGCCAGCAGCCCGCCGGAGGGGTTAACAGATACGCAGTATTTT
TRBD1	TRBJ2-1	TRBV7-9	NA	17	CASSSTGTGVQYNEQFF	TGTGCCAGCAGCTCTACCGGGACAGGGGTCCAATACAATGAGCAGTTCTTC
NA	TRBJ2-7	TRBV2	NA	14	CASIRTESSYEQYF	TGTGCCAGCATTCGTACGGAGAGCTCCTACGAGCAGTACTTC
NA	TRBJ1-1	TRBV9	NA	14	CASSVGGTHTEAFF	TGTGCCAGCAGCGTAGGGGGGACTCACACTGAAGCTTTCTTT
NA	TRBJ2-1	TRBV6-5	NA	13	CASSYFSGAGQFF	TGTGCCAGCAGTTACTTCTCTGGGGCAGGGCAGTTCTTC
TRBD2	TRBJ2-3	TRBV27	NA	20	CASIGIPGLAGSNHTDTQYF	TGTGCCAGCATCGGCATACCGGGACTAGCGGGAAGCAACCACACAGATACGCAGTATTTT
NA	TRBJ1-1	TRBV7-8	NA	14	CASSWAAENTEAFF	TGTGCCAGCAGCTGGGCGGCGGAGAACACTGAAGCTTTCTTT
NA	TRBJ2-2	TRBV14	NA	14	CASSHLHNTGELFF	TGTGCCAGCAGCCACTTACACAACACCGGGGAGCTGTTTTTT
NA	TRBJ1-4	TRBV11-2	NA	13	CASSLVEVEKLFF	TGTGCCAGCAGCTTAGTTGAGGTTGAAAAACTGTTTTTT
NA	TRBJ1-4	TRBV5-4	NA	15	CASSLAGGTNEKLFF	TGTGCCAGCAGCTTGGCCGGAGGGACTAATGAAAAACTGTTTTTT
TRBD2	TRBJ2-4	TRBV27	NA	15	CASSPLVGGNGIQYF	TGTGCCAGCAGCCCATTGGTGGGGGGGAATGGCATTCAGTACTTC
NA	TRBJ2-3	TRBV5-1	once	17	CASSWEAGSSSTDTQYF	TGCGCCAGCAGCTGGGAGGCGGGGAGTTCTAGCACAGATACGCAGTATTTT
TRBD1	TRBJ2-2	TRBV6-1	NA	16	CASSGWTGRNTGELFF	TGTGCCAGCAGTGGGTGGACAGGGAGAAACACCGGGGAGCTGTTTTTT
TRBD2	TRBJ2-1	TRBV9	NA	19	CASSPSGGRAGGPYNEQFF	TGTGCCAGCAGCCCGAGCGGGGGACGCGCGGGGGGGCCCTACAATGAGCAGTTCTTC
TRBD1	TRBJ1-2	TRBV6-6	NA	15	CASSWEDRVGHGYTF	TGTGCCAGCAGTTGGGAAGACAGGGTGGGACATGGCTACACCTTC
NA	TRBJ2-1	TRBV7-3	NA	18	CASSSSQDSSNLGNEQFF	TGTGCCAGCAGCTCCTCTCAGGACAGTTCCAACCTGGGCAATGAGCAGTTCTTC
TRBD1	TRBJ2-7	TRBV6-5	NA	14	CASSYRGQGDEQYF	TGTGCCAGCAGTTACCGTGGACAGGGAGACGAGCAGTACTTC
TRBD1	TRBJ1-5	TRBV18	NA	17	CASSPEWDRDSNQPQHF	TGTGCCAGCTCACCGGAGTGGGACAGAGATAGCAATCAGCCCCAGCATTTT
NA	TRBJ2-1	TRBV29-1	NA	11	CSVERENIQFF	TGCAGCGTTGAGAGGGAAAACATTCAGTTCTTC
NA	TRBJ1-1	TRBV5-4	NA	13	CASSLFGREEAFF	TGTGCCAGCAGCTTGTTCGGCAGGGAAGAAGCTTTCTTT
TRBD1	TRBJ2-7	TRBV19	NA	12	CASSSTGDEQYF	TGTGCCAGTAGTTCGACAGGGGACGAGCAGTACTTC